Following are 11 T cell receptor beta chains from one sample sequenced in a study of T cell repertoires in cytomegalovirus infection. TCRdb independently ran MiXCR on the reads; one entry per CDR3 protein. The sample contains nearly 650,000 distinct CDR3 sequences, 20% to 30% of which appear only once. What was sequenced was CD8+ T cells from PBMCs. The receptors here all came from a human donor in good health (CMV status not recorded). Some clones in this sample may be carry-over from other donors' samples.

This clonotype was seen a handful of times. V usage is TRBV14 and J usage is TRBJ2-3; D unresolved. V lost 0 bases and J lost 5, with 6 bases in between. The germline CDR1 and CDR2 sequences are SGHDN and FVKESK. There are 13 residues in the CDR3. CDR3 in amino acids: CASSQEFGDTQYF. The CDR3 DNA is TGTGCCAGCAGCCAAGAGTTCGGAGATACGCAGTATTTT.

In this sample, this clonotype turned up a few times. The CDR3 here is CSVEVWLSKNTGELFF. The CDR3 bases are TGCAGCGTTGAAGTCTGGCTATCTAAGAACACCGGGGAGCTGTTTTTT. This chain links TRBV29-1 with TRBJ2-2; D is unresolved. The CDR3 loop spans 16 amino acids. The germline V gene has CDR1 SQVTM and CDR2 ANQGSEA. The V end lost 1 base, the J end lost 1 base, and 13 bases lay between the germline ends.

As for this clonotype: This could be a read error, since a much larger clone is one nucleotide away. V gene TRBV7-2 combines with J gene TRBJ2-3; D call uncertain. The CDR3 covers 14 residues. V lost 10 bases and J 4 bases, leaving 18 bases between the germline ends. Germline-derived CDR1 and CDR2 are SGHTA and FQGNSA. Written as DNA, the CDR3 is TGTGCCAACAGAACTCCTATGGCTCCAGATACGCAGTATTTT. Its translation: CANRTPMAPDTQYF.

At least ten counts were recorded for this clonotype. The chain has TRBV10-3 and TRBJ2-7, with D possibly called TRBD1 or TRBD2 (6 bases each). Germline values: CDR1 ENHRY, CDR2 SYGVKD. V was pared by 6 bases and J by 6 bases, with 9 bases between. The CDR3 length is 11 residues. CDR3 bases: TGTGCCATCAGGAGGGGGGCCGAGCAGTACTTC. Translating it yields CAIRRGAEQYF.

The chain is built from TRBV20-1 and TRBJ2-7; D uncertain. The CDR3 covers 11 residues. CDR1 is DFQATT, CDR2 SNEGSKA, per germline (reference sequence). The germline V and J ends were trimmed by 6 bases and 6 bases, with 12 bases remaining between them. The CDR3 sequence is CSAPGPGEQYF. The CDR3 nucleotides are TGCAGTGCCCCCGGACCAGGCGAGCAGTACTTC.

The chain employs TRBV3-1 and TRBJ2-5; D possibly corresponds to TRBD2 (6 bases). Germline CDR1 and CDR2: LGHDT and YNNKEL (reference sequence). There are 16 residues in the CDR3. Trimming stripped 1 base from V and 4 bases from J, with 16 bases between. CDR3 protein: CASSQAFWRVGETQYF. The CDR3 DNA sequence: TGTGCCAGCAGCCAAGCGTTCTGGAGGGTTGGAGAGACCCAGTACTTC.

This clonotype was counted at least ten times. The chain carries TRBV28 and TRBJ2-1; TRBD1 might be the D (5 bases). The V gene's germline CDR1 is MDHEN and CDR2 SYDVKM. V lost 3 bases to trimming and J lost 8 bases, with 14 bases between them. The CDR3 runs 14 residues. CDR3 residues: CASSLGQPWDEQFF. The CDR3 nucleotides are TGTGCCAGCAGTTTGGGGCAGCCCTGGGATGAGCAGTTCTTC.

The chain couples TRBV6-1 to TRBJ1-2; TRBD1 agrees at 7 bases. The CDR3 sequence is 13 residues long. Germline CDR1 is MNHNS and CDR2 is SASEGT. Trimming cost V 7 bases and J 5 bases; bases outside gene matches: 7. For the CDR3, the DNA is TGTGCCAGCACCGATGGGACAGTATATGGCTACACCTTC. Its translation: CASTDGTVYGYTF.

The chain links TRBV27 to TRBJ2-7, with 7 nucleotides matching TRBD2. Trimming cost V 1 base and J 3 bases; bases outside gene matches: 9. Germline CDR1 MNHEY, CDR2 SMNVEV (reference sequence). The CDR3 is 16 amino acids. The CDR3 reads CASSLYAGVKDYEQYF. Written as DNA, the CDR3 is TGTGCCAGCAGTTTATATGCGGGGGTAAAGGACTACGAGCAGTACTTC.

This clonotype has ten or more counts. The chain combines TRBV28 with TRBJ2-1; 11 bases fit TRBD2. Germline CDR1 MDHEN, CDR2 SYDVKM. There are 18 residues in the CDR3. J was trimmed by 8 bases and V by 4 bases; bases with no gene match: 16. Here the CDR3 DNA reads TGTGCCAGCAGTTCGTGGAGAGAGAATAGCGGGGGGGCCTATGAGCAGTTCTTC. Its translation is CASSSWRENSGGAYEQFF.

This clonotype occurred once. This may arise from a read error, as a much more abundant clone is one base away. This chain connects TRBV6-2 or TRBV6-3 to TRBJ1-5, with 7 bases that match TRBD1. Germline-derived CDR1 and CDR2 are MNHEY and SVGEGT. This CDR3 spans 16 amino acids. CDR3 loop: CASSEFLGQSNQLQHF. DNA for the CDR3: TGTGCCAGCAGTGAATTCCTGGGACAGAGCAATCAGCTCCAGCATTTT.